Sequencing of this T cell receptor (beta chain) was carried out in a study of identical twins. With respect to this clonotype: Its antigen is unidentified.

Regarding the study as a whole: Twin-shared out-of-frame alpha sequences were enriched for low generation probability.

One entry per CDR3 protein, called by TCRdb with MiXCR from the 5' RACE reads. The profile shows approximately 890,000 distinct CDR3 sequences, about 12% of them singletons. Looked up from germline, CDR1 is SGHNT and CDR2 is YENEEA. The ends lost 3 bases at V and 2 bases at J; junction bases unmatched: 7. The CDR3 spans 16 residues. This sample was also put to use in a study of yellow fever vaccine responses in identical twins.

This clonotype was obtained from a woman between 18 and 29 years old in good health. This chain connects TRBV11-3 to TRBJ2-7, with 10 bases that match TRBD2. The sample comprised PBMCs. CDR3 sequence: CASSFLAGAGTYEQYF. The CDR3, as DNA: TGTGCCAGCAGCTTCCTAGCGGGGGCAGGAACCTACGAGCAGTACTTC.